This TCR beta chain was recovered during a study of blood T cells in healthy people across ages. For the study at large: There was about one barcoded beta molecule captured by template switching per two T cells. General study findings and limits: Relative to aged donors, long-lived donors carried more naive CD4+ cells and displayed higher diversity. Expanded clonotype changes were possibly confounded by unknown donor CMV status.

Note on this clonotype: The antigen is not known.

A sample-barcoded 5' primer and a J-beta primer mix were used in a second PCR of roughly 7 to 11 cycles. A template-switch adaptor that had 12 random nucleotides put a tag on each cDNA molecule. Each CDR3 protein gets one entry after TCRdb re-called the 5' RACE reads with MiXCR. The sample lists roughly 1,500,000 distinct CDR3 sequences; 30% to 40% were seen once. This sequence originates from a woman aged 30 to 39 in good health. What was sequenced was blood.

The CDR3 bases are TGCGCCAGCAGTGATTGGACCGATCAGCCCCAGCATTTT. It codes for CASSDWTDQPQHF. The V call is TRBV10-2, the J call TRBJ1-5; D is ambiguous. Deletions cut 3 bases from V and 5 bases from J, with 8 bases between. Per the germline V gene, CDR1 is WSHSY and CDR2 is SAAADI. This CDR3 region has 13 residues.